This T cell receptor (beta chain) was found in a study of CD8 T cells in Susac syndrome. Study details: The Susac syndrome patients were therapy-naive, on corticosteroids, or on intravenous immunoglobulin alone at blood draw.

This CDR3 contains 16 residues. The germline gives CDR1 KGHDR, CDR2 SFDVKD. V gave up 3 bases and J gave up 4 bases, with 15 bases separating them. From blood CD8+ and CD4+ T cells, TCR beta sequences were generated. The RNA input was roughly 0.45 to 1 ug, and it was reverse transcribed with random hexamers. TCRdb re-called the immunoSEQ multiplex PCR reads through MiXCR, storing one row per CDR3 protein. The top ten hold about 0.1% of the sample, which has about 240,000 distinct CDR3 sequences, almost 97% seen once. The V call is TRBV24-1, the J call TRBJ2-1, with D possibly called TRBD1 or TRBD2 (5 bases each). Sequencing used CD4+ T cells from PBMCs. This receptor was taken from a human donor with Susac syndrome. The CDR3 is CATSDTDRGAYNEQFF. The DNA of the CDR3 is TGTGCCACCAGTGATACCGACAGAGGGGCATACAATGAGCAGTTCTTC.